The 20 T cell receptor beta chains below come from one sample, sequenced in a study of blood T cell repertoires in COVID-19. Using immunoSEQ multiplex PCR, the repertoire was profiled, and TCRdb retains in-frame clones only, with some absent. Here the sample spans approximately 270,000 clones, about 85% being singletons. Sequenced sample: peripheral blood. These receptors all stem from a young man with active or convalescent COVID-19.

This clone has only a few counts. The chain has TRBV12-3 or TRBV12-4 and TRBJ1-1; 7 nucleotides align to TRBD1. This CDR3 spans 13 amino acids. V lost 3 bases, J lost 4 bases, and 2 bases stayed unmatched. CDR3 amino acids: CASSLRDSTEAFF. CDR3 DNA: TGTGCCAGCAGTTTGCGGGACAGCACTGAAGCTTTCTTT.

The rearrangement joins TRBV9 to TRBJ2-2; D may be TRBD1 (6 bases). The CDR3 is 14 residues long. Germline V lookup: CDR1 SGDLS, CDR2 YYNGEE. Trimming removed 4 bases at V and 5 bases at J, with 12 bases between. The CDR3 sequence is CASSTTGLTGELFF. CDR3 DNA: TGTGCCAGCAGCACTACAGGGTTGACCGGGGAGCTGTTTTTT.

The CDR3 reads CASSQSTRDTQYF. DNA for the CDR3: TGCGCCAGCAGCCAATCCACGAGGGATACGCAGTATTTT. V is TRBV4-3 and J is TRBJ2-3, with D unresolved. V lost 2 bases, J lost 6 bases, and 9 bases lay in between. This CDR3 comprises 13 residues. Germline V lookup: CDR1 LGHNA, CDR2 YSLEER.

V and J are TRBV6-6 and TRBJ2-1; 7 positions match TRBD2. This CDR3 has 13 amino acids. The ends lost 2 bases at V and 8 bases at J; junction bases unmatched: 3. From germline, CDR1 is MNHNY and CDR2 SVGAGI (reference sequence). In DNA form, the CDR3 reads TGTGCCAGCAGTTACCCGGGACTACATGAGCAGTTCTTC. It specifies CASSYPGLHEQFF.

V is TRBV6-5 and J is TRBJ1-6; 7 bases map to TRBD1. The CDR3 length is 13 residues. Trimming at V came to 6 bases and at J to 8 bases, leaving 4 bases not matched to a gene. The germline gives CDR1 MNHEY, CDR2 SVGAGI. The CDR3 DNA reads as TGTGCCAGCAGACCGGGACAGTATTCACCCCTCCACTTT. Translated: CASRPGQYSPLHF.

There are a few counts of this clone. The CDR3 nucleotides read TGTGCCAGCAGCCCCGGGTGGTCGAACTCTGGAAACACCATATATTTT. Its protein product is CASSPGWSNSGNTIYF. The chain joins TRBV3-1 (or the pseudogene TRBV3-2) to TRBJ1-3; D uncertain. CDR3 length: 16 amino acids. V shed 4 bases and J shed 0 bases, with 13 bases lying between them. Germline CDR1 and CDR2: LGHDT and YNNKEL (reference sequence).

The rearrangement links TRBV14 to TRBJ1-5, with a tentative D call TRBD1 (5 bases). The CDR3 has 13 amino acids. Trimming pared 5 bases from V and 3 bases from J, leaving 8 bases between. Germline-derived CDR1 and CDR2 are SGHDN and FVKESK. This CDR3 reads CASSDSLNQPQHF. CDR3 bases: TGTGCCAGCAGCGACAGTCTCAATCAGCCCCAGCATTTT.

This chain joins TRBV6-2 or TRBV6-3 and TRBJ2-7, with D possibly TRBD1 on 6 matching bases. The CDR3 sequence is 13 residues long. Trimming took 6 bases from V and 1 from J, leaving 10 bases between them. Germline CDR1 and CDR2: MNHEY and SVGEGT. The CDR3 coding sequence is TGTGCCAGCAGCCCTACAGGGTCCTACGAGCAGTACTTC. This gives the protein CASSPTGSYEQYF.

V gene TRBV7-6 combines with J gene TRBJ1-6, with D possibly matching TRBD1 (5 bases). The V end lost 1 base, the J end lost 7 bases, and 11 bases lay between the germline ends. CDR3 length equals 15 residues. CDR1 is SGHVS, CDR2 FNYEAQ, per germline. The CDR3 is CASSLDGAGNSPLHF. The DNA for the CDR3 is TGTGCCAGCAGCTTAGATGGTGCAGGGAATTCACCCCTCCACTTT.

The rearrangement uses TRBV4-3 and TRBJ1-1; D is unclear. V lost 0 bases and J 3 bases, leaving 8 bases between the germline ends. The germline V gene has CDR1 LGHNA and CDR2 YSLEER. This CDR3 region has 14 residues. As DNA, the CDR3 is TGCGCCAGCAGCCAAGATTGGCGGGACACTGAAGCTTTCTTT. It codes for CASSQDWRDTEAFF.

The V gene is TRBV20-1, the J gene TRBJ1-5; TRBD1 matches 10 bases. Trimming at V came to 3 bases and at J to 16 bases, leaving 6 bases not matched to a gene. Germline CDR1 reads DFQATT; CDR2 reads SNEGSKA (reference sequence). The CDR3 has 11 residues. The CDR3: CSASADRGTHF. The CDR3 DNA is TGCAGTGCTAGCGCGGACAGGGGGACCCATTTT.

The chain is built from TRBV4-3 and TRBJ1-5; D is uncertain. This CDR3 comprises 16 residues. Germline V gene data show CDR1 as LGHNA and CDR2 as YSLEER. The V gene lost 0 bases and the J gene lost 3 bases, with 12 bases spanning the gap. CDR3 DNA: TGCGCCAGCAGCCAAGATTGGGGAGGGCCCAATCAGCCCCAGCATTTT. This translates into CASSQDWGGPNQPQHF.

V and J are TRBV27 and TRBJ1-2, with 12 bases that match TRBD1. V shed 3 bases, J shed 4 bases, and the junction held 9 bases outside the gene matches. Germline CDR1 and CDR2: MNHEY and SMNVEV (reference sequence). This CDR3 is 17 amino acids long. In nucleotides, the CDR3 is TGTGCCAGCAGTTTGAGCGGGACAGGGGGCGCGGGCTATGGCTACACCTTC. This gives the protein CASSLSGTGGAGYGYTF.

The V gene is TRBV5-5, the J gene TRBJ2-7, with TRBD1 identical over 7 bases. V was pared by 1 base and J by 1 base, with 11 bases of the junction left unmatched. CDR1 is SGHKS, CDR2 YYEKEE, per germline (reference sequence). The CDR3 runs to 17 residues. CDR3 sequence (DNA): TGTGCCAGCAGCTTGCGTATGGGACAGCCAGAATCCTACGAGCAGTACTTC. Encoded protein: CASSLRMGQPESYEQYF.

This clone was seen a handful of times. The CDR3 DNA reads TGTGCCAGCAGCATCTTGGCCATGGGGGCGGATCAGCCCCAGCATTTT. It yields the protein CASSILAMGADQPQHF. The chain links TRBV7-8 to TRBJ1-5; D might be TRBD1 (6 bases). The V and J ends lost 5 bases and 5 bases respectively, with 19 bases between them. The CDR3 runs 16 residues. From germline, CDR1 is SGHVS and CDR2 FQNEAQ.

V usage is TRBV15 and J usage is TRBJ2-3; 7 nucleotides line up with TRBD2. This CDR3 has 13 amino acids. J lost 9 bases, V lost 1 base, and 4 bases had no gene match. CDR1 is LNHNV, CDR2 YYDKDF, per germline (reference sequence). For the CDR3, the DNA is TGTGCCACCAGCAGAGTTGGGGGGGGGACGCAGTATTTT. Translation gives CATSRVGGGTQYF. The whole variable domain, remainder taken from reference TRBV15 and TRBJ2-3, is DAMVIQNPRYQVTQFGKPVTLSCSQTLNHNVMYWYQQKSSQAPKLLFHYYDKDFNNEADTPDNFQSRRPNTSFCFLDIRSPGLGDTAMYLCATSRVGGGTQYFGPGTRLTVL.

V and J are TRBV18 and TRBJ1-1; TRBD1 might be the D (6 bases). Germline CDR1 and CDR2: KGHSH and LQKENI. Trimming cost V 3 bases and J 9 bases, with 20 bases left between them. There are 15 residues in the CDR3. The CDR3 loop reads CASSPATGPPLKAFF. CDR3 sequence (DNA): TGTGCCAGCTCACCCGCTACAGGGCCTCCACTGAAAGCTTTCTTT.

This clone was seen a few times. V usage is TRBV19 and J usage is TRBJ1-3; 7 bases align to TRBD1. Germline assignment: CDR1 LNHDA and CDR2 SQIVND (reference sequence). The CDR3 is made up of 16 amino acids. The J segment lost 4 bases and the V segment lost 2 bases, leaving 8 bases of the junction unmatched. The CDR3 protein is CASSITGVWRGNTIYF. CDR3 in DNA: TGTGCCAGTAGTATAACAGGGGTGTGGCGCGGAAACACCATATATTTT.

The chain joins TRBV5-1 to TRBJ2-2; possible D gene TRBD2, 6 bases. This CDR3 is 15 amino acids long. V lost 3 bases to trimming and J lost 0 bases, with 9 bases between them. CDR1 and CDR2 from the germline V gene are SGHRS and YFSETQ. The CDR3 DNA reads TGCGCCAGCAGCTCGGGACTTACGAACACCGGGGAGCTGTTTTTT. It is translated as CASSSGLTNTGELFF.

This clone was observed a handful of times. In DNA form, the CDR3 reads TGTGCCAGCAGTTACTCACCCAGGGGAACTGAAGCTTTCTTT. The encoded protein is CASSYSPRGTEAFF. The chain has TRBV6-5 and TRBJ1-1, with D perhaps matching TRBD1 (6 bases). Germline V gene data show CDR1 as MNHEY and CDR2 as SVGAGI. V was cut by 0 bases and J by 5 bases, with 10 bases left in between. CDR3 length equals 14 residues.